This T cell receptor beta chain was captured in a study of shared clonotypes between healthy human individuals. Study details: The people who gave samples were two women and three men aged 18 to 49. Findings of the study overall: Clonotype sharing among donors was expected to depend on sequencing depth. Memory subsets generally showed smaller estimated richness than naive subsets did.

About this clone: No antigen is known for it.

CD45RO-negative, CCR7-selected cells formed the naive CD8 fraction, which excluded terminally differentiated effector memory CD45RA+ cells. Trimming removed 5 bases at V and 0 bases at J, with 12 bases between. The CDR3 totals 15 residues. Germline CDR1 reads MDHEN; CDR2 reads SYDVKM. It was across several immunoSEQ plates that each subset's genomic DNA was evenly split. TCRdb's copy holds only in-frame clones and misses some; the assay was immunoSEQ multiplex PCR. The profile shows about 2.2 million clones, 85% to 95% of them singletons. The receptor was derived from a man between 18 and 35 years old in good health. Some clones in this sample may be carry-over from other donors' samples. V and J are TRBV28 and TRBJ2-3; D gene uncertain. The sequencing sample was made of naive CD8+ T cells from PBMCs. The CDR3, as DNA: TGTGCCAGCAGTACCCCCCGCACTAGCACAGATACGCAGTATTTT. This encodes CASSTPRTSTDTQYF. Variable domain in full (rest from reference TRBV28 and TRBJ2-3): DVKVTQSSRYLVKRTGEKVFLECVQDMDHENMFWYRQDPGLGLRLIYFSYDVKMKEKGDIPEGYSVSREKKERFSLILESASTNQTSMYLCASSTPRTSTDTQYFGPGTRLTVL.